This T cell receptor beta chain was captured by sequencing in a study of blood T cell repertoires in COVID-19. In the study overall: The origin of the acute and convalescent COVID-19 samples was the United States, Italy and Spain.

Original processing notes: Nucleated cell counts were estimated from reference gene primer amplification. Libraries were prepared by immunoSEQ multiplex PCR; TCRdb keeps only in-frame clonotypes and omits some of them. Clone size and the V and J calls come from that table; the DNA yielded D and trimming. This sample yields 27,000 or so clones, of which under 85% are seen a single time; around two thirds belongs to the top ten. The junction had 11 bases not matched to a gene; V was cut back by 8 bases and J by 10 bases. The CDR3 runs 14 residues. In germline, CDR1 is MNHEY, CDR2 SMNVEV (reference sequence).

J is TRBJ1-6 and V is TRBV27; 7 bases line up with TRBD1. Sequencing input: peripheral blood. This sequence originates from a man aged 65 to 85 with acute or convalescent COVID-19. The CDR3, as DNA: TGTGCCAGCGGGAACCGACAGGGTACCTCACCCCTCCACTTT. Encoded protein: CASGNRQGTSPLHF.